This is a list of T cell receptor beta chains from one sample in a study of T cells in Graves' hyperthyroidism and ophthalmopathy. TCRdb itself ran the multiplex PCR reads through MiXCR, one entry per CDR3 protein. Counted here are nearly 600,000 distinct CDR3 sequences, 12% to 15% occurring once; the ten biggest clones make up roughly 6.9%. Sample: blood. Receptors originate from a woman aged 18-30 years with Graves' ophthalmopathy. Both conserved end residues are part of each CDR3.

j_gene: TRBJ1-2
v_gene: TRBV28
CDR3aa: CASSLTTVALKGGYTF

j_gene: TRBJ1-1
v_gene: TRBV7-9
CDR3aa: CASSARPGTGGTEAFF

j_gene: TRBJ2-1
v_gene: TRBV7-8
CDR3aa: CASSKEGLAGDEQFF

j_gene: TRBJ2-5
v_gene: TRBV28
CDR3aa: CASRLRPLAETQYF

j_gene: TRBJ1-6
v_gene: TRBV5-1
CDR3aa: CASSLQGAIFSPLHF

j_gene: TRBJ2-1
v_gene: TRBV6-2/TRBV6-3
CDR3aa: CASSYHGTRDLSYNEQFF

j_gene: TRBJ1-5
v_gene: TRBV6-2/TRBV6-3
CDR3aa: CASSLTGISNQPQHF

j_gene: TRBJ1-2
v_gene: TRBV15
CDR3aa: CATSTRGQGAWGYTF

j_gene: TRBJ2-4
v_gene: TRBV20-1
CDR3aa: CSARVDGVKNIQYF

j_gene: TRBJ2-1
v_gene: TRBV4-3
CDR3aa: CASSHTGGFVNEQFF

j_gene: TRBJ2-7
v_gene: TRBV30
CDR3aa: CAWRTGGEQYF

j_gene: TRBJ1-1
v_gene: TRBV7-9
CDR3aa: CASSFLAQGPTEAFF

j_gene: TRBJ2-1
v_gene: TRBV20-1
CDR3aa: CSARDLKPYNEQFF

j_gene: TRBJ2-3
v_gene: TRBV27
CDR3aa: CASRRDRGWADTQYF

j_gene: TRBJ2-1
v_gene: TRBV27
CDR3aa: CASSLEGELYNEQFF

j_gene: TRBJ2-3
v_gene: TRBV7-7
CDR3aa: CASSRGQGASADTQYF

j_gene: TRBJ1-4
v_gene: TRBV5-1
CDR3aa: CASSTGRTGGIVNEKLFF

j_gene: TRBJ2-7
v_gene: TRBV19
CDR3aa: CASTYSWTSGRQEQYF

j_gene: TRBJ1-2
v_gene: TRBV2
CDR3aa: CASSRRGWGQAVFYGYTF

j_gene: TRBJ1-4
v_gene: TRBV7-3
CDR3aa: CASSSRDPNEKLFF

j_gene: TRBJ2-4
v_gene: TRBV7-9
CDR3aa: CASSFLYGGKFSKNIQYF

j_gene: TRBJ1-6
v_gene: TRBV25-1
CDR3aa: CASSELYRGNSPLHF

j_gene: TRBJ1-6
v_gene: TRBV27
CDR3aa: CASSSPNPRDRGVNSPLHF

j_gene: TRBJ2-7
v_gene: TRBV10-3
CDR3aa: CAISDNSGSVYEQYF

j_gene: TRBJ2-7
v_gene: TRBV6-1
CDR3aa: CASSYLTPTGQSYEQYF

j_gene: TRBJ2-7
v_gene: TRBV6-5
CDR3aa: CASSYKYRGSHEQYF

j_gene: TRBJ1-5
v_gene: TRBV6-2/TRBV6-3
CDR3aa: CASSNHPGAQVSTNDQPQHF

j_gene: TRBJ2-7
v_gene: TRBV7-2
CDR3aa: CASSLLVRGTSGRDEQYF

j_gene: TRBJ1-5
v_gene: TRBV10-3
CDR3aa: CAISVAGVDQPQHF

j_gene: TRBJ2-7
v_gene: TRBV24-1
CDR3aa: CATSDSRGPGIYEQYF

j_gene: TRBJ2-1
v_gene: TRBV7-3
CDR3aa: CASSLSSGRARGNEQFF

j_gene: TRBJ2-1
v_gene: TRBV11-2
CDR3aa: CASRLPGGIGNEQFF

j_gene: TRBJ2-5
v_gene: TRBV3-1
CDR3aa: CASSQDIAGGPSETQYF

j_gene: TRBJ2-7
v_gene: TRBV20-1
CDR3aa: CSARGAGYYEQYF

j_gene: TRBJ2-7
v_gene: TRBV28
CDR3aa: CASSSGTGGPYEQYF

j_gene: TRBJ2-1
v_gene: TRBV20-1
CDR3aa: CSARHSSGRSYNEQFF

j_gene: TRBJ1-1
v_gene: TRBV7-8
CDR3aa: CASSSPAAPIAFF

j_gene: TRBJ2-7
v_gene: TRBV20-1
CDR3aa: CSASLAGGPYEQYF